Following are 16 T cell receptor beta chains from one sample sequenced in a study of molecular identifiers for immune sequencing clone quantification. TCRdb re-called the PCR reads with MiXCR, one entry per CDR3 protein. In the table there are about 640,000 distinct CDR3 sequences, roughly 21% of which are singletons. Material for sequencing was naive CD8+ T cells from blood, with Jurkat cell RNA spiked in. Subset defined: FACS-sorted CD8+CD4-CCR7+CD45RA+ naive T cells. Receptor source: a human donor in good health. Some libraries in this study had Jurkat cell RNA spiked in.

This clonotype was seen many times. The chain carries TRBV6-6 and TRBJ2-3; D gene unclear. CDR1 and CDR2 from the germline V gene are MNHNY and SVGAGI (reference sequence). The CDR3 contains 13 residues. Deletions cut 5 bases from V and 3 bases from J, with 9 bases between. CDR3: CASSPVRTDTQYF. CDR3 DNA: TGTGCCAGCAGTCCAGTTCGAACAGATACGCAGTATTTT.

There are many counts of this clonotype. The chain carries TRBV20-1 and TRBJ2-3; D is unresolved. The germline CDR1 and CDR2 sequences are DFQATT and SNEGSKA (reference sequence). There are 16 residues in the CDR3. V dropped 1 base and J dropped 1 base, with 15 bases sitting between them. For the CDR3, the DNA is TGCAGTGCTAGAGGACCCCCCAGCCTCGGCACAGATACGCAGTATTTT. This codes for CSARGPPSLGTDTQYF.

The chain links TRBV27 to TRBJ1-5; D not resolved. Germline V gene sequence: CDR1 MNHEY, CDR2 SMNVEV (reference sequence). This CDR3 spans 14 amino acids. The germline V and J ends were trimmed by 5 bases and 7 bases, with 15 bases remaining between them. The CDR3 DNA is TGTGCCAGCAGTCTCATAGATGGTGGGCAGCCCCAGCATTTT. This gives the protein CASSLIDGGQPQHF.

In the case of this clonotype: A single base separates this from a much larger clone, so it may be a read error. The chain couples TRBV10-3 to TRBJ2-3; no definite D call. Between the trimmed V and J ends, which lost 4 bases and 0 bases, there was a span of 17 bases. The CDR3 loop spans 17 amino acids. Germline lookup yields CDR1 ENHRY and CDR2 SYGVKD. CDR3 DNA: TGTGCCATCAGTGGGTCGGCCGCCGCGGCGAGCACAGATACGCAGTATTTT. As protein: CAISGSAAAASTDTQYF.

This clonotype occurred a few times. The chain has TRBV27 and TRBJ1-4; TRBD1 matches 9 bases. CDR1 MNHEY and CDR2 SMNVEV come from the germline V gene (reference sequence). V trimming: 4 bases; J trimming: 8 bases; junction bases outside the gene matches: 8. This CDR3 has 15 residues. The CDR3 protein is CASSSPGTGWEKLFF. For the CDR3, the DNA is TGTGCCAGCAGTTCCCCCGGGACAGGGTGGGAAAAACTGTTTTTT.

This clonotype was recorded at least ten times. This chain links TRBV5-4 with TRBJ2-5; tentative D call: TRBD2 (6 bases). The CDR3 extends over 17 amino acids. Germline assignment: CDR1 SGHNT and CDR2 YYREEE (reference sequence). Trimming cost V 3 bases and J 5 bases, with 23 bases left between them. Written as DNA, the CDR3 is TGTGCCAGCAGCTCTCCGGGAGAAAAAGCAAGCGGGGAGACCCAGTACTTC. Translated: CASSSPGEKASGETQYF.

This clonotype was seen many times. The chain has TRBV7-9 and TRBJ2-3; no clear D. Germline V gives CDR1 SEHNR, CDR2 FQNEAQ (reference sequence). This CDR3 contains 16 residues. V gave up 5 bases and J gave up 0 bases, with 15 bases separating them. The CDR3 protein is CASSAWFLPSTDTQYF. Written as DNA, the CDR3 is TGTGCCAGCAGCGCCTGGTTCCTCCCTAGCACAGATACGCAGTATTTT.

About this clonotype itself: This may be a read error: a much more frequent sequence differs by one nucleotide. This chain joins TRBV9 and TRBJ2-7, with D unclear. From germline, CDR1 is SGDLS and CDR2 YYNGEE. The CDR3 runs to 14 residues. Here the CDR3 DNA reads TGTACCAGCAGCCCCTTCCCCGAGGTCTACGAGCAGTACTTC. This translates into CTSSPFPEVYEQYF.

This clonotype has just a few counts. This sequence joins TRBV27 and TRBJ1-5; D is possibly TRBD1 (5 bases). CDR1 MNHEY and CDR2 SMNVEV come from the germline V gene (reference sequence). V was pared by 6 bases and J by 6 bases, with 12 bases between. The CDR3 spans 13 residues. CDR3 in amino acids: CASRAGYGQPQHF. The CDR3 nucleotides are TGTGCCAGCAGAGCAGGGTACGGTCAGCCCCAGCATTTT.

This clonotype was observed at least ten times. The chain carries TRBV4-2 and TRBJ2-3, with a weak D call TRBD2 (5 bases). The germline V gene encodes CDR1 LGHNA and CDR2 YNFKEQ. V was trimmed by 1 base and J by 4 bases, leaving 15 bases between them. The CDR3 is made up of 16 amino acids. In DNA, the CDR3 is TGTGCCAGCAGCCAAGCGATACTAGACGCCTCAGATACGCAGTATTTT. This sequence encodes CASSQAILDASDTQYF.

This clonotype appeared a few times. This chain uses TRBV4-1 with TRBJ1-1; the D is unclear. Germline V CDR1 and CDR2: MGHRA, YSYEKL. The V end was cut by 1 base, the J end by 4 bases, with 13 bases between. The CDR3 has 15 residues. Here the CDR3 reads CASSQGPVTLTEAFF. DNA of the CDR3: TGCGCCAGCAGCCAAGGTCCAGTTACTCTCACTGAAGCTTTCTTT.

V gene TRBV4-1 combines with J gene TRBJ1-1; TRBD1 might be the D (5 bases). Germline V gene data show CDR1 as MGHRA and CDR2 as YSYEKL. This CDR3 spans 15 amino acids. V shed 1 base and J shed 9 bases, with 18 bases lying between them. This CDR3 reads CASSQAMGGGTKAFF. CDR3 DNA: TGCGCCAGCAGCCAAGCAATGGGGGGAGGGACTAAAGCTTTCTTT.

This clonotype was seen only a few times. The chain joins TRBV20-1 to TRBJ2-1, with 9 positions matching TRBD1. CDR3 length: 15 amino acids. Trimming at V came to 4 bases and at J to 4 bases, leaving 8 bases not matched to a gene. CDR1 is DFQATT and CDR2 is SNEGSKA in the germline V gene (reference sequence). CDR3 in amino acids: CSATGRDRVYNEQFF. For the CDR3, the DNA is TGCAGTGCTACTGGCCGGGACAGGGTTTACAATGAGCAGTTCTTC.

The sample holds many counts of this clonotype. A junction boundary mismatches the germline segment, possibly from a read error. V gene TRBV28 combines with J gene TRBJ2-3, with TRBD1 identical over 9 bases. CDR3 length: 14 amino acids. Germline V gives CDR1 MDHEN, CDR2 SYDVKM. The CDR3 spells CASGLTGGADTQYF. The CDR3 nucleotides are TGTGCCAGCGGTTTGACAGGGGGAGCGGATACGCAGTATTTT.

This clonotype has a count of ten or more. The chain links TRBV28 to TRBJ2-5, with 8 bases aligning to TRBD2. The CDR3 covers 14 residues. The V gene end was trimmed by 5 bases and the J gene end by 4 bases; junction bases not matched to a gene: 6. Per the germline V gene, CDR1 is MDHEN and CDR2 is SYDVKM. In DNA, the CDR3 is TGTGCCAGCAGTCCTCGGGCGGGGGGAGAGACCCAGTACTTC. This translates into CASSPRAGGETQYF.

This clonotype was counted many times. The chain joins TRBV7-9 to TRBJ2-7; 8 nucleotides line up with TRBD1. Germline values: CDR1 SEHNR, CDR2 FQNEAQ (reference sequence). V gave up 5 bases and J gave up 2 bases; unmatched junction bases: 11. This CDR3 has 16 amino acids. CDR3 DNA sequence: TGTGCCAGCAGCCACCCCTTGACAGGGGACCCCTACGAGCAGTACTTC. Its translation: CASSHPLTGDPYEQYF.